Detailed here is one T cell receptor (beta chain). What it binds is unknown. These data come from a study of T-cell memory formation after mild COVID-19. Study-wide points: There were some responding clones in pre-infection memory, which suggested that cross-reactive memory had joined. Clones contracting day 15 to 85 were balanced CD4/CD8; later expanders leaned CD4+. Mainly in CM and EM were contracting CD4+ clones; CD8+ were in EMRA.

5'RACE primed from the constant segment yielded TCR alpha and TCR beta cDNA libraries bearing sample barcodes and UMIs. From the 5' RACE reads, TCRdb called clonotypes with MiXCR, one entry per CDR3 protein. The table has about 400,000 distinct CDR3 sequences, approximately 14% seen once. The CDR3 sequence is 15 residues long. Germline V lookup: CDR1 MGHRA, CDR2 YSYEKL. Between the trimmed V and J ends, which lost 0 bases and 6 bases, there was a span of 14 bases. Sequenced input: PBMCs or a T cell subset sorted from them (not recorded which). The receptor was derived from a man between 18 and 29 years old who had mild COVID-19 (a few samples of this study predate the infection). Cell type and time point are not known. The V call is TRBV4-1, the J call TRBJ2-5; TRBD1 or TRBD2 may be the D gene (5 bases each). CDR3 residues: CASSQDRNPGQTQYF. The CDR3 coding sequence is TGCGCCAGCAGCCAAGACCGAAATCCGGGGCAGACCCAGTACTTC.